Here is one T cell receptor beta chain with its context. Its antigen target is currently unknown. No base quality values were provided; no much bigger clone lies one nucleotide off. The data stem from a study of blood T cell repertoires in COVID-19 (dated by TCRdb to 2018 to 2020). Some background on the complete study: Samples covering the acute and convalescent phases of COVID-19 were provided by collaborators in the United States, Italy and Spain. Deeply sampled blood TCRbeta repertoires from subjects exposed to, actively infected with, or recovered from COVID-19 were included in the dataset. Samples were obtained from the ongoing ImmuneRACE study (first 160 participants) and from about 1,300 subjects provided by 6 global collaborators. HLA class I and class II types, where available, came from metadata supplied by the sample provider rather than from assay-based typing. Sample metadata almost always included a de-identified subject ID, COVID-19 status, age in years and sex. The repertoires were released in a freely available public database meant as a resource for research on the immune response to SARS-CoV-2. The material from the prospective study consisted of cDNA or gDNA derived from T cells, B-cell-depleted T cells, or PBMCs. Study-level results and caveats: The quantity of clinical and demographic metadata differed by source and by participant and was supplied without curation.

The immunoSEQ Assay, a bias-controlled multiplex PCR, was used to amplify TCRbeta CDR3 regions from genomic DNA. Regarding the original processing steps: The number of nucleated cells in each sample was estimated by amplification of reference gene primers within the assay. To quantify the absolute abundance of each unique TCRbeta CDR3 rearrangement, sequence reads were collapsed and filtered. Productive Simpson clonality was computed per sample as the square root of Simpson's diversity index over productive rearrangements. TCRdb carries this immuneACCESS record with in-frame sequences only. Its versions omit some clonotypes, under half of them owing to an unresolved V gene in the studies checked, with the rest unexplained. D and trimming were read from the DNA, whereas the V and J calls and clone size are those reported in that table. Counted in this sample were 200,000 to 250,000 clones; around 89% of them appeared once. Together, the top ten hold approximately 2.7% of the sample.

Participants in the prospective study were enrolled through a virtual design, were aged 18 to 89 years, and lived in approximately 25 United States geographic areas. To assign participants to cohorts, the prospective study relied on clinical history that participants themselves reported in a screening survey and a study questionnaire. Recovered participants in ImmuneRACE Cohort 3 were defined by two consecutive negative NP/OP PCR tests, clearance by a healthcare professional, or resolution of symptoms. In the prospective study, whole blood, serum and a nasopharyngeal or oropharyngeal swab were collected from each participant by mobile phlebotomists. Prospective study participants could optionally give additional blood draws and questionnaires over an approximately 2-month period. Before DNA extraction, blood samples from the prospective study were shipped at room temperature or frozen. Measured from the cysteine to the phenylalanine, the CDR3 is 14 residues long. CDR3 DNA is the only sequence kept; it has 42 bases, read in frame from the first base. The germline V gene gives CDR1 as SGDLS and CDR2 as YYNGEE. V loses 0 bases, J loses 0 bases, and the germline ends lie 6 bases apart.

The sequence joins TRBV9 to TRBJ2-5, with the D gene too uncertain to name. The sample was PBMCs or T cells enriched from blood (not recorded which). The TCR was taken from a woman in her 30s who had recovered from COVID-19. The DNA is as follows: TGTGCCAGCAGCGTAGGAGGAAACCAAGAGACCCAGTACTTC. Translated, this gives CASSVGGNQETQYF.